One and the same sample provided the 14 T cell receptor beta chains below, sequenced in a study of glioma-infiltrating T cells. Using RNA template, CDR3s of TCR alpha and beta were amplified with iRepertoire arm-PCR. TCRdb passed the multiplex PCR reads through MiXCR, listing each CDR3 protein once. The table includes 150,000 to 200,000 distinct CDR3 sequences, more than 25% detected once. The sequencing input was glioma tissue, nonneoplastic brain tissue, or PBMCs (not recorded which). The receptors stem from a human donor with low-grade glioma or glioblastoma, undergoing nonglioma brain surgery, or in good health (not recorded which).

This clonotype came up once. The V and J genes are TRBV2 and TRBJ1-1; D might be TRBD1 (6 bases). The CDR3 has 14 amino acids. Trimming cost V 10 bases and J 5 bases, with 20 bases left between them. Germline V gene data show CDR1 as SNHLY and CDR2 as FYNNEI. The CDR3 loop is CATRGGQGHTEAFF. The CDR3 coding sequence is TGTGCCACCCGGGGAGGCCAGGGGCATACTGAAGCTTTCTTT.

This clonotype was detected many times. The genes are TRBV29-1 and TRBJ2-3; 7 nucleotides align to TRBD1. CDR1 and CDR2 (germline): SQVTM, ANQGSEA. The V and J ends lost 7 bases and 4 bases, in that order; junction bases with no gene match: 11. CDR3 length: 14 amino acids. The CDR3 coding sequence is TGCAGCGCCAGGACAGGTCGGAATTCAGATACGCAGTATTTT. As protein: CSARTGRNSDTQYF.

This clonotype was counted many times. V gene TRBV4-3 combines with J gene TRBJ2-3; 8 bases align to TRBD2. The ends lost 4 bases at V and 5 bases at J; junction bases unmatched: 8. Germline V CDR1 and CDR2: LGHNA, YSLEER. The CDR3 extends over 15 amino acids. CDR3 nucleotide sequence: TGCGCCAGCAGCCCCGGGGGACTAGAGATAGATACGCAGTATTTT. As protein: CASSPGGLEIDTQYF.

This chain connects TRBV3-1 to TRBJ2-7; D is undetermined. The V and J ends lost 1 base and 5 bases respectively, with 18 bases between them. The CDR3 is 16 residues long. Germline V gene lookup returns CDR1 LGHDT and CDR2 YNNKEL (reference sequence). This CDR3 reads CASSQVNGEEVNEQYF. CDR3 bases: TGTGCCAGCAGCCAAGTTAATGGGGAAGAAGTAAACGAGCAGTACTTC.

The chain employs TRBV5-6 and TRBJ1-2; 9 bases are shared with TRBD1. The germline V gene encodes CDR1 SGHDT and CDR2 YYEEEE. This CDR3 has 12 amino acids. V was pared by 6 bases and J by 8 bases, with 5 bases of the junction left unmatched. CDR3 residues: CASNWTGVGYTF. The CDR3, as DNA: TGTGCCAGCAATTGGACAGGGGTCGGCTACACCTTC. Drawing the rest from reference TRBV5-6 and TRBJ1-2, the complete variable domain is DAGVTQSPTHLIKTRGQQVTLRCSPKSGHDTVSWYQQALGQGPQFIFQYYEEEERQRGNFPDRFSGHQFPNYSSELNVNALLLGDSALYLCASNWTGVGYTFGSGTRLTVV.

V gene TRBV4-3 combines with J gene TRBJ2-7, with D perhaps TRBD1 (6 bases). The CDR3 is made up of 15 amino acids. Germline values: CDR1 LGHNA, CDR2 YSLEER. V was trimmed by 2 bases and J by 0 bases, leaving 11 bases between them. CDR3 residues: CASSQTGTPSYEQYF. The CDR3 DNA reads as TGCGCCAGCAGCCAAACCGGGACACCCTCCTACGAGCAGTACTTC.

This clonotype was detected ten times or more. V and J are TRBV18 and TRBJ1-2; 7 bases agree with TRBD1. This CDR3 is 15 amino acids long. Germline loops: CDR1 KGHSH, CDR2 LQKENI. Trimming cost V 2 bases and J 4 bases; bases outside gene matches: 7. The CDR3 DNA is TGTGCCAGCTCACCAACGACAGGGTTAGGCTATGGCTACACCTTC. This encodes CASSPTTGLGYGYTF. The full variable domain, in which reference TRBV18 and TRBJ1-2 provide the parts outside the CDR3, is NAGVMQNPRHLVRRRGQEARLRCSPMKGHSHVYWYRQLPEEGLKFMVYLQKENIIDESGMPKERFSAEFPKEGPSILRIQQVVRGDSAAYFCASSPTTGLGYGYTFGSGTRLTVV.

J is TRBJ1-6 and V is TRBV30, with D unresolved. Trimming stripped 2 bases from V and 5 bases from J, with 4 bases between. This CDR3 spans 12 amino acids. Germline V gene lookup returns CDR1 GTSNPN and CDR2 SVGIG (reference sequence). CDR3: CAWSRNNSPLHF. The CDR3 bases are TGTGCCTGGAGTCGCAATAATTCACCCCTCCACTTT.

A note on this clonotype: A read error may account for a junction end that differs from germline. The rearrangement uses TRBV3-1 and TRBJ1-5; 8 bases line up with TRBD1. Germline loops: CDR1 LGHDT, CDR2 YNNKEL (reference sequence). This CDR3 contains 15 residues. This CDR3 reads CASSQAGGSNQPRHF. DNA for the CDR3: TGTGCCAGCAGCCAAGCAGGGGGCAGCAATCAGCCCCGGCATTTT.

The chain has TRBV7-6 and TRBJ1-1; tentatively, D is TRBD1 (5 bases). Germline V gene lookup returns CDR1 SGHVS and CDR2 FNYEAQ. CDR3 length equals 15 residues. V lost 5 bases and J lost 2, with 15 bases in between. The CDR3 sequence: CASSDRVGFNTEAFF. The DNA of the CDR3 is TGTGCCAGCAGCGACAGAGTAGGTTTCAACACTGAAGCTTTCTTT.

The sample holds a few counts of this clonotype. A much larger clone differs by one base, so this may be a read error. This chain uses TRBV28 with TRBJ2-2; D is perhaps TRBD2 (5 bases). Germline V gives CDR1 MDHEN, CDR2 SYDVKM. Between the trimmed V and J ends, which lost 3 bases and 6 bases, there was a span of 11 bases. CDR3 length: 14 residues. CDR3 loop: CASSFGRAAGELFF. Here the CDR3 DNA reads TGTGCCAGCAGTTTTGGGAGAGCGGCCGGGGAGCTGTTTTTT.

This clonotype was counted many times. The chain combines TRBV19 with TRBJ2-3; D call uncertain. The CDR3 consists of 14 residues. Germline CDR1 is LNHDA and CDR2 is SQIVND (reference sequence). Trimming took 4 bases from V and 3 from J, leaving 11 bases between them. In nucleotides, the CDR3 is TGTGCCAGTAGTAATCCAGGAATGACAGATACGCAGTATTTT. Translation gives CASSNPGMTDTQYF.

This clonotype was recorded at least ten times. The V gene is TRBV29-1, the J gene TRBJ1-5, with D perhaps matching TRBD1 (5 bases). V was clipped by 6 bases and J by 5 bases, with 11 bases between them. This CDR3 contains 12 residues. Germline CDR1 SQVTM, CDR2 ANQGSEA. CDR3 bases: TGCAGCGTCGCTGACAGTGATCAGCCCCAGCATTTT. Encoded protein: CSVADSDQPQHF.

This rearrangement joins TRBV5-4 to TRBJ2-3; tentative D call: TRBD2 (6 bases). V shed 3 bases and J shed 0 bases, with 11 bases lying between them. Germline values: CDR1 SGHNT, CDR2 YYREEE (reference sequence). The CDR3 is made up of 15 amino acids. CDR3 DNA sequence: TGTGCCAGCAGCTGGGGGGACCGGAGCACAGATACGCAGTATTTT. Translation gives CASSWGDRSTDTQYF.